This T cell receptor (beta chain) emerged from a study of OX40 agonist ivuxolimab in advanced cancers. Study-wide context: The study treated patients with ivuxolimab, an agonistic anti-OX40 (CD134) antibody. Across the patients, intravenous ivuxolimab was delivered every 2 weeks at 0.01 to 10 mg/kg. Notes on the study in general: In the 0.1-3.0 mg/kg groups, partial responders showed among the lowest expansion. Low normalized T-cell clonal expansion also characterized some of the nonresponders.

Method: immunoSEQ multiplex PCR; TCRdb's copy keeps in-frame clones and lacks some. The sample consists of 70,000 or so clones, about 82% of them appearing once. Details on this clone: Its specificity is not known.

CDR3 length: 14 amino acids. Trimming took off 1 base at V and 5 bases at J, with 12 bases between the two ends. Germline V lookup: CDR1 SGHRS, CDR2 YFSETQ. The material was CD4+ or CD8+ T cells sorted from blood, obtained in a trial of the OX40 agonist ivuxolimab. The V gene is TRBV5-1, the J gene TRBJ2-5; a weak D match, TRBD1 (5 bases). The TCR was taken from an adult with an advanced solid tumor such as melanoma, head and neck, liver or kidney cancer. CDR3 sequence: CASSLLGRVETQYF. The CDR3 nucleotides read TGCGCCAGCAGCTTGCTGGGCAGGGTGGAGACCCAGTACTTC.